This T cell receptor (beta chain) stems from a study of T cell responses to AZD1222 COVID-19 vaccine (dated by TCRdb to the early 2020s). At the level of the whole study: TCR sequencing covered approximately 230 trial participants: around 210 given two doses of AZD1222 and 26 given two doses of MenACWY control vaccine. Trial participants were enrolled by age into 18-55, 56-69 and 70-plus year subgroups, with approximately 160, 26 and 62 TCR-sequenced participants respectively.

A note on this clone: Its target antigen remains unknown. No clone much larger than this one lies a single base away; base qualities are absent.

This specimen's time point label, interpreted: about 28 days (+/-7) after the second vaccine dose. AZD1222 recipients with second doses at about 4 weeks or about 12 weeks were pooled, because spike-specific TCR depth and breadth did not differ between schedules. The vaccinee samples were drawn from two UK trials, COV001 and COV002, one of which was a single-blind randomized controlled phase 2/3 trial testing AZD1222 (ChAdOx1 nCoV-19) in healthy adults. For TCRbeta chain sequencing, PBMC samples were collected from trial participants at day 0 and at day 28 after the second dose. The V and J ends are trimmed by 7 bases and 3 bases, leaving 13 bases between them. The CDR3 goes from the cysteine to the phenylalanine over 14 residues. Only CDR3 DNA remains: 42 bases, in frame from the first base. The CDR1 and CDR2 encoded by the germline V gene are MNHEY and SVGAGI. Study-wide findings and limitations: Most participants were white British and females outnumbered males, and the authors suggested that clonal diversity may have been underestimated. Reportedly, close to half of the unique spike-specific TCRs recognized epitopes lying outside the regions that are mutated in the B.1.351 and B.1.1.7 variants. Only a handful of AZD1222 recipients were SARS-CoV-2 seropositive at baseline, limiting conclusions about previously exposed vaccinees. CD4 TCRs associated with the vaccine covered the entire spike protein, and the dominant responses were in regions 160-218 and 743-854. Because no samples from the day 14 peak response were available, repertoires could be characterized only after the peak T cell response. In the small 56-69-year group, the increase in depth fell short of significance, most likely because of low power. After two AZD1222 doses, both the breadth and the depth of spike-specific TCRs were significantly higher than at day 0 and than in MenACWY recipients.

The CDR3 regions of human TCRbeta chains were subjected to immunosequencing. Regarding the original processing steps: Repertoire TCRs were checked for matches against a reference library of SARS-CoV-2-specific TCRs that had been generated using the MIRA antigen-specificity platform. Breadth meant the fraction of unique TCRs that were SARS-CoV-2-associated, whereas depth meant the fraction of total T cells that were SARS-CoV-2-associated. Using the MIRA data, every spike-specific TCR was mapped to the spike region that the TCR reacted to and assigned to either a CD4 or a CD8 class. Log10-transformed breadth and depth values were compared by one-way ANOVA with Sidak's multiple comparisons tests. Here the immuneACCESS table is served through TCRdb, limited to in-frame sequences with V and J called. Missing clones are a known gap in these copies; in checked studies unresolved V genes cover under half, and the rest lacks a known reason. Clone size and the V and J calls come from that table; the DNA yielded D and trimming. The sample table holds about 140,000 clones, of which about 92% were seen once. The ten top clones hold around 1.7% of the sample.

The sequence was collected from an adult who received the AZD1222 COVID-19 vaccine. Sequenced material: peripheral blood, taken 28 days after the second AZD1222 dose. The chain was built from TRBV6-5 and TRBJ1-5; TRBD1 is a weak D gene call, 6 bases matching. CDR3 protein: CASTPGQSNQPQHF. The sequenced DNA is TGTGCCAGCACCCCTGGACAGTCCAATCAGCCCCAGCATTTT.